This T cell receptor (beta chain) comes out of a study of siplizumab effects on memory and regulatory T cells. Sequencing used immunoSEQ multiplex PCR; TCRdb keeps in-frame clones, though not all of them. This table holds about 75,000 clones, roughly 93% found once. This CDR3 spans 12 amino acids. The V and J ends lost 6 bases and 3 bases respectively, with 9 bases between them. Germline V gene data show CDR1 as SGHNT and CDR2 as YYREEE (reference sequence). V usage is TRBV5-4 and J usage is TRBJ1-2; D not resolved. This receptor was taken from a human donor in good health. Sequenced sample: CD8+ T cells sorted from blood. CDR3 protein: CASNQDDYGYTF. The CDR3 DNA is TGTGCCAGCAACCAGGACGACTATGGCTACACCTTC.